Listed below are T cell receptor beta chains from one sample, sequenced in a study of cytomegalovirus exposure and HLA in healthy donors. TCRdb's table, derived via immunoSEQ multiplex PCR, lists solely in-frame clones and lacks some. Here the sample spans roughly 300,000 clones, about nine tenths being singletons. Sequenced: PBMCs. These receptors were collected from a woman aged 25-40 years in good health and CMV-seropositive. Both conserved end residues are part of each CDR3. A D gene is named only where the DNA matches it firmly. Where a row states a size, it is once, few, many or the class of an expanded clone; other rows omit it.

V	J	size	D	DNA	CDR3
TRBV5-4	TRBJ1-4	NA	NA	TGTGCCAGCAGCTCAAGACCCGGGGCTAATGAAAAACTGTTTTTT	CASSSRPGANEKLFF
TRBV27	TRBJ2-1	NA	NA	TGTGCCAGCAGTTCGGCAGTGAGCTACAATGAGCAGTTCTTC	CASSSAVSYNEQFF
TRBV11-2	TRBJ2-6	NA	NA	TGTGCCAGCAGATCAGGGCCTGGGGCCAACGTCCTGACTTTC	CASRSGPGANVLTF
TRBV27	TRBJ2-7	NA	NA	TGTGCCAGCAGACCCAAGCCCGGGGCGACCTACGAGCAGTACTTC	CASRPKPGATYEQYF
TRBV4-1	TRBJ2-1	NA	TRBD2	TGCGCCAGCAGCCAAGATGGGCTAGCGGGACAGAGCTCCTACAATGAGCAGTTCTTC	CASSQDGLAGQSSYNEQFF
TRBV27	TRBJ1-5	NA	TRBD1	TGTGCCAGCAGTTCCGGACAGGGATCCTATAGCAATCAGCCCCAGCATTTT	CASSSGQGSYSNQPQHF
TRBV2	TRBJ1-4	NA	NA	TGTGCCAGCAGTGAAGCGGGGGGGGTTGAAAAACTGTTTTTT	CASSEAGGVEKLFF
TRBV5-1	TRBJ2-7	NA	NA	TGCGCCAGCAGCTTGGCCCTTTCAGGGCCTGTCTACGAGCAGTACTTC	CASSLALSGPVYEQYF
TRBV19	TRBJ2-1	few	NA	TGTGCCAGTAGTATAGGCGCAGGGGTGGGGTTCAACAATGAGCAGTTCTTC	CASSIGAGVGFNNEQFF
TRBV28	TRBJ1-4	NA	TRBD1	TGTGCCAGCAGTCTCCGGGACAGGGGCAAAAATGAAAAACTGTTTTTT	CASSLRDRGKNEKLFF
TRBV28	TRBJ1-1	NA	NA	TGTGCCAGCATGAAGGGAATGAACACTGAAGCTTTCTTT	CASMKGMNTEAFF
TRBV12-2	TRBJ1-4	NA	NA	TGTGCAAGTCGCCCCCTTCTGGCAGGACCTAATGAAAAACTGTTTTTT	CASRPLLAGPNEKLFF
TRBV4-1	TRBJ2-7	NA	NA	TGCGCCAGCAGCCAGACCGGGGGCTACGAGCAGTACTTC	CASSQTGGYEQYF
TRBV18	TRBJ1-1	NA	NA	TGTGCCAGCTCACCACGACAGCGGAACACTGAAGCTTTCTTT	CASSPRQRNTEAFF
TRBV7-2	TRBJ1-2	NA	TRBD1	TGTGCCAGCAGCCCGACAGGGGGCTATGGCTACACCTTC	CASSPTGGYGYTF
TRBV15	TRBJ1-5	NA	NA	TGTGCCACCGCTACAGGGATCAATCAGCCCCAGCATTTT	CATATGINQPQHF
TRBV15	TRBJ1-2	NA	NA	TGTGCCACCAGCAGAGACAGGGCTTCCTATGGCTACACCTTC	CATSRDRASYGYTF
TRBV29-1	TRBJ1-2	NA	TRBD1	TGCAGCGTTGAAACAGGGGGCTATGGCTACACCTTC	CSVETGGYGYTF
TRBV11-2	TRBJ1-2	NA	NA	TGTGCCAGCAGCTTAGAAACTTATGGCTACACCTTC	CASSLETYGYTF
TRBV7-3	TRBJ2-3	NA	NA	TGTGCCAGCAGCTTAAGTGGTGGAGATACGCAGTATTTT	CASSLSGGDTQYF
TRBV29-1	TRBJ2-2	NA	NA	TGCAGCGTTAAGAGTCTCCAGAACACCGGGGAGCTGTTTTTT	CSVKSLQNTGELFF
TRBV27	TRBJ1-1	NA	TRBD1	TGTGCCAGCAGTGAGGCAGGGGGCAGGACTGAAGCTTTCTTT	CASSEAGGRTEAFF
TRBV27	TRBJ2-3	NA	NA	TGTGCCAGCAGACCCCCACCCCCAGATACGCAGTATTTT	CASRPPPPDTQYF
TRBV7-2	TRBJ2-5	NA	NA	TGTGCCAGCTGCAGGAACCCTAGCCAAGAGACCCAGTACTTC	CASCRNPSQETQYF
TRBV29-1	TRBJ2-7	NA	NA	TGCAGCGTTAGAGTGGGGGTCTACGAGCAGTACTTC	CSVRVGVYEQYF
TRBV27	TRBJ2-1	NA	TRBD1	TGTGCCAGCAGCCTGACAGGGGGTTCCTACAATGAGCAGTTCTTC	CASSLTGGSYNEQFF